The rows below give T cell receptor beta chains drawn from one sample of a study of CD8+CD57+ T cells in acquired aplastic anemia. TCRdb recomputed calls from the reads with MiXCR, one row per CDR3 protein. The profile shows 160,000 or so distinct CDR3 sequences, 71% of them singletons. Material: sorted CD4+, CD8+, or CD8+CD57+ T cells (not recorded which) from PBMCs. The receptor source for this set is a human donor with aplastic anemia. Both conserved end residues are part of each CDR3. The D gene is left open where the match is weak.

j_gene,v_gene,d_gene,CDR3aa
TRBJ2-6,TRBV19,-,CASSTQGTDSSGANVLTF
TRBJ1-1,TRBV5-1,TRBD1,CASSMGTGRTEAFF
TRBJ2-1,TRBV9,TRBD2,CASSVEAGGVNEQFF
TRBJ1-1,TRBV7-9,-,CASSRPSNLGTEAFF
TRBJ2-3,TRBV9,-,CASSAANGATQYF
TRBJ1-1,TRBV10-2,-,CASSESKASEAFF
TRBJ2-1,TRBV11-1,-,CASKRSYNEQFF
TRBJ2-3,TRBV20-1,-,CSARDTQGKGDTQYF
TRBJ2-3,TRBV20-1,TRBD1,CSARRQGRGTQYF
TRBJ2-5,TRBV20-1,-,CSAARDTQGGTQYF
TRBJ2-2,TRBV25-1,-,CASSSLEAGELFF
TRBJ1-3,TRBV20-1,-,CSARERLSSGNTIYF
TRBJ2-5,TRBV7-9,-,CASSKGQTETQYF
TRBJ2-3,TRBV10-3,TRBD2,CAIREYSGAGDTQYF
TRBJ2-6,TRBV6-4,-,CASSEATEIQPLHSGANVLTF
TRBJ2-5,TRBV10-3,-,CAISRGPRVPQETQYF
TRBJ2-1,TRBV19,TRBD2,CASSPGVGTSGSGYNEQFF
TRBJ2-7,TRBV9,TRBD1,CASSAADTGGEQYF
TRBJ1-5,TRBV24-1,-,CATSADGPQPQHF
TRBJ1-3,TRBV20-1,TRBD1,CSALNRGSGNTIYF
TRBJ1-1,TRBV29-1,TRBD1,CSVEGTGGRTEAFF
TRBJ2-7,TRBV6-1,TRBD1,CASSYRGLPYEQYF
TRBJ2-7,TRBV24-1,TRBD1,CATSDRTGNVLDEQYF
TRBJ2-5,TRBV12-3/TRBV12-4,-,CASTGLGKTQYF
TRBJ1-1,TRBV24-1,TRBD1,CATSDPGQGTEAFF
TRBJ1-4,TRBV12-3/TRBV12-4,-,CASSVEADSTNEKLFF
TRBJ2-1,TRBV19,-,CASSVQASEQFF